Shown below are 19 T cell receptor beta chains from a single sample sequenced in a study of tumor-infiltrating lymphocytes in primary liver carcinoma. Total RNA amounting to roughly 450 ng was the source from which TCR beta cDNA was made with a constant-region primer. Modified slightly, ARM-PCR produced TCR beta libraries over three nested multiplex PCR rounds. In the first two PCR rounds, TRBV1-TRBV30 forward primers were paired with a C-beta reverse primer, and each round lasted roughly 10 cycles. TCRdb re-called the multiplex PCR reads through MiXCR, storing one row per CDR3 protein. Here the sample spans about 54,000 distinct CDR3 sequences, about 68% being singletons. Unsorted bulk tissue (about 20-30 mg) underwent RNA and DNA co-extraction. Material: liver tumor tissue from sampling region 2. Subset in this sample: tumor region T2, inferior pole. The receptors originated from a man in his forties with primary liver carcinoma and hepatitis B virus infection.

Worth noting for this clonotype: Possible read error: a much larger clone is one base away. The chain is built from TRBV11-2 and TRBJ2-4, with D maybe TRBD1 (6 bases). The CDR3 length is 14 residues. The germline CDR1 and CDR2 sequences are SGHAT and FQNNGV. The DNA of the CDR3 is TGTGCCGGCAGCGTAGGTGGGACACGAGGCCTTCAGTACTTC. This gives the protein CAGSVGGTRGLQYF.

For this clonotype: Since no conserved phenylalanine or tryptophan closes the CDR3, a read error is the likely cause. This chain links TRBV4-1 with TRBJ2-1; TRBD1 agrees at 8 bases. With V trimmed by 1 base and J by 5 bases, 7 bases remained unmatched. The germline gives CDR1 MGHRA, CDR2 YSYEKL. The CDR3 runs to 16 residues. The CDR3 here is CASSQAEQGGNNEQFL. DNA for the CDR3: TGCGCCAGCAGCCAAGCAGAACAGGGGGGAAACAATGAGCAGTTCTTA.

The chain joins TRBV5-5 to TRBJ2-4, with D perhaps TRBD1 or TRBD2 (5 bases each). V was pared by 4 bases and J by 7 bases, with 15 bases between. Germline CDR1 is SGHKS and CDR2 is YYEKEE (reference sequence). The CDR3 spans 14 residues. The CDR3 region is CASSLEAGANIQYF. The DNA of the CDR3 is TGTGCCAGCAGCCTAGAGGCCGGGGCGAACATTCAGTACTTC.

On this clonotype itself: An end of the junction does not agree with germline; a read error may underlie this. The chain uses TRBV7-8 and TRBJ1-5, with D possibly matching TRBD1 (5 bases). The germline V gene encodes CDR1 SGHVS and CDR2 FQNEAQ. CDR3 size: 14 residues. The CDR3 reads CASSSGTLNRPQHF. As DNA, the CDR3 is TGTGCCAGTAGCTCCGGGACCCTCAATCGGCCCCAGCATTTT.

Note on this clonotype: One end of the junction is discordant with germline, which a read error may explain. V and J are TRBV29-1 and TRBJ2-7; TRBD1 matches at 8 bases. This CDR3 region has 16 residues. Germline lookup yields CDR1 SQVTM and CDR2 ANQGSEA. Here the CDR3 DNA reads TGCACCGTTGAAGTACATCAGACAGGGGTGTCCCACGAGCAGTACTTC. It specifies CTVEVHQTGVSHEQYF.

This clonotype came up many times. The chain uses TRBV28 and TRBJ1-2; 8 nucleotides match TRBD1. Trimming at V came to 11 bases and at J to 0 bases, leaving 5 bases not matched to a gene. Germline V gives CDR1 MDHEN, CDR2 SYDVKM. The CDR3 has 13 amino acids. This CDR3 is CAGRDRTNYGYTF. CDR3 nucleotides: TGTGCCGGCCGGGACAGGACTAACTATGGCTACACCTTC.

This clonotype was observed a few times. This may stem from a read error, because a much larger clone lies one nucleotide away. The chain joins TRBV28 to TRBJ2-7; 7 bases are shared with TRBD2. The CDR3 runs 15 residues. Trimming took 8 bases from V and 4 from J; bases not matched to a gene: 14. Germline loops: CDR1 MDHEN, CDR2 SYDVKM. CDR3 in DNA: TGTGCCAGCCTCACCGGGACTATCGGGAGGTACGAGCAGTACTTC. Translated: CASLTGTIGRYEQYF. Looking up the rest from reference TRBV28 and TRBJ2-7 gives the full variable domain: DVKVTQSSRYLVKRTGEKVFLECVQDMDHENMFWYRQDPGLGLRLIYFSYDVKMKEKGDIPEGYSVSREKKERFSLILESASTNQTSMYLCASLTGTIGRYEQYFGPGTRLTVT.

Many counts were recorded for this clonotype. The chain joins TRBV4-1 to TRBJ2-2; maybe TRBD2 (6 bases). The CDR3 is 17 residues long. Germline CDR1 reads MGHRA; CDR2 reads YSYEKL. V lost 0 bases and J 9 bases, leaving 20 bases between the germline ends. The chain's CDR3 is CASSQEPGTLDSRELFF. CDR3 DNA sequence: TGCGCCAGCAGCCAAGAGCCTGGGACTTTGGATTCCAGGGAGCTGTTTTTT.

Turning to this clonotype: Possible read error: a much larger clone is one base away. This chain joins TRBV7-9 and TRBJ2-3; tentatively, D is TRBD1 (5 bases). The germline gives CDR1 SEHNR, CDR2 FQNEAQ (reference sequence). CDR3 length equals 13 residues. The CDR3 nucleotides are TGTGTCAGCAGCTTAGGGGCCTCAGATACGCAGTATTTT. This encodes CVSSLGASDTQYF.

This clonotype was detected once. The junction and the germline gene differ at one end; a read error may be behind it. The rearrangement uses TRBV6-1 and TRBJ1-5; D is unclear. Per germline, CDR1 MNHNS and CDR2 SASEGT. The CDR3 length is 13 residues. DNA for the CDR3: TGTGCCAACAGTGGCCTTAATAATCAGCCCCAGCACTTT. This gives the protein CANSGLNNQPQHF.

On this clonotype: The junction does not match germline at one end; this may be a read error. This chain uses TRBV6-5 with TRBJ1-1, with D perhaps matching TRBD1 (5 bases). The CDR3 totals 18 residues. The germline gives CDR1 MNHEY, CDR2 SVGAGI. The CDR3 DNA reads as TGTACCAGCACCCCACACAGGCTGGGGAAGGGACTGAACACTGAAGCTTTCTTT. Its translation: CTSTPHRLGKGLNTEAFF.

Of note for this clonotype: The junction shows a germline mismatch at one end, possibly a read error. The gene calls are TRBV14 and TRBJ1-6; possible D gene TRBD1, 5 bases. The V gene's germline CDR1 is SGHDN and CDR2 FVKESK. The CDR3 contains 14 residues. The CDR3 loop is CASSQWGGNSPLNF. The CDR3 region has the DNA TGCGCCAGCAGCCAGTGGGGGGGTAATTCACCCCTCAACTTT.

For this clonotype: One end of the junction does not line up with germline, which may come from a read error. The genes are TRBV4-1 and TRBJ2-5; D is perhaps TRBD1 or TRBD2 (7 bases each). There are 16 residues in the CDR3. CDR1 and CDR2 (germline): MGHRA, YSYEKL. The CDR3 DNA is TGTGCTAGCAGCCAAGCGGGACAGCGATTCCAAGAGATCCAGTACTTC. Translation gives CASSQAGQRFQEIQYF.

On this clonotype: One end of the junction is discordant with germline, which a read error may explain. V gene TRBV20-1 combines with J gene TRBJ2-4; D may correspond to TRBD1 or TRBD2 (6 bases each). The CDR3 has 15 amino acids. Germline V CDR1 and CDR2: DFQATT, SNEGSKA (reference sequence). The CDR3 region is CGASIGGLAKNIQYF. CDR3 DNA: TGCGGTGCTAGCATAGGGGGGTTAGCCAAAAACATTCAGTACTTC.

This clonotype appeared a single time. The rearrangement joins TRBV6-5 to TRBJ2-7; D perhaps matches TRBD2 (6 bases). Germline V lookup: CDR1 MNHEY, CDR2 SVGAGI. Trimming removed 3 bases at V and 0 bases at J, with 15 bases between. The CDR3 contains 16 residues. CDR3 sequence reads: CASSYLGTGDSYEQYF. CDR3 coding DNA: TGTGCCAGCAGTTATTTGGGGACTGGTGACTCCTACGAGCAGTACTTC.

A note on this clonotype: Germline is not matched at one junction end, which may reflect a read error. The genes are TRBV7-8 and TRBJ2-7; possible D gene TRBD1, 5 bases. The CDR3 extends over 17 amino acids. Germline V gene lookup returns CDR1 SGHVS and CDR2 FQNEAQ. The CDR3 region has the DNA TGTGCCAGCAACTTAGCTCATCTGGGGCCCCTATCCTACAAGCAGTACTTC. This codes for CASNLAHLGPLSYKQYF.

V gene TRBV11-2 combines with J gene TRBJ2-7, with D possibly matching TRBD2 (6 bases). The CDR3 sequence is 13 residues long. The germline V gene has CDR1 SGHAT and CDR2 FQNNGV. V was cut by 11 bases and J by 9 bases, with 23 bases left in between. CDR3 sequence (DNA): TGTGCCTGCGGCTTAAGTGATCTAGCGTCGCAGTACTTC. This translates into CACGLSDLASQYF.

The V call is TRBV29-1, the J call TRBJ2-3, with D perhaps TRBD1 (6 bases). Germline V CDR1 and CDR2: SQVTM, ANQGSEA. This CDR3 has 13 amino acids. V was shortened by 7 bases and J by 8 bases, with 19 bases between the two germline ends. CDR3 DNA sequence: TGCAGCGCTACAGACTCTACACAGGGTACGCAGTATTTT. Protein sequence: CSATDSTQGTQYF.

This clonotype was detected only once. One end of the junction fails to match germline, which may point to a read error. The chain employs TRBV29-1 and TRBJ2-5; D perhaps matches TRBD2 (7 bases). Germline V gene sequence: CDR1 SQVTM, CDR2 ANQGSEA. CDR3 size: 13 residues. The CDR3 DNA follows: TGCAGCTTTGGTGGGGGGGCCGCTGAGAGCCAGTACTTC. Its protein is CSFGGGAAESQYF.